This TCR beta chain was obtained from a study of T cell changes during pregnancy in multiple sclerosis. Profiling relied on immunoSEQ multiplex PCR, and the TCRdb table lists in-frame clones only, not all of them. The top ten hold 1.5% to 2% of the sample, which has tens of thousands of clones, more than 85% seen once. CDR1 SGHRS and CDR2 YFSETQ come from the germline V gene. The J segment lost 1 base and the V segment lost 3 bases, leaving 4 bases of the junction unmatched. This CDR3 spans 16 amino acids. This sample comprised peripheral blood, obtained in the first trimester of pregnancy. The chain has TRBV5-1 and TRBJ2-6; 7 nucleotides align to TRBD1. This receptor was taken from a female donor in good health, enrolled as a control in a pregnancy study. The CDR3 sequence: CASSWTGGSGANVLTF. CDR3 DNA sequence: TGCGCCAGCAGCTGGACAGGAGGATCTGGGGCCAACGTCCTGACTTTC.